The rows below give T cell receptor beta chains drawn from one sample of a study of identical twins. TCRdb re-called the 5' RACE reads with MiXCR, one entry per CDR3 protein. The sample has some 500,000 distinct CDR3 sequences, around 20% seen once. This sample also appeared in a second study, on T cells expressing NK-cell markers.

The sequencing input was CD4+ T cells sorted from blood. Source of these receptors: a young woman in good health. Each CDR3 is given without its conserved first and last residue. Where a row states a size, it is once, few, many or the class of an expanded clone; other rows omit it.

V,J,size,CDR3
TRBV29-1,TRBJ1-4,many,SVVTGNEKLF
TRBV20-1,TRBJ2-3,-,SARPWGNTDTQY
TRBV3-1,TRBJ2-1,-,ASSQPLARGLGNEQF
TRBV7-2,TRBJ2-7,few,ASSLKRGDGSYEQY
TRBV7-6,TRBJ2-7,few,ASSPPTGGFLYEQY
TRBV20-1,TRBJ2-3,-,SASPGTDTQY
TRBV25-1,TRBJ2-5,few,ASTGLAGETQY
TRBV6-2/TRBV6-3,TRBJ2-5,few,ASSASTTQETQY
TRBV10-3,TRBJ1-4,few,ATRPGTGEEKLF
TRBV4-1,TRBJ2-7,many,ASSQEAGIYEQY
TRBV6-5,TRBJ1-4,-,ASSYSAKSVLF
TRBV20-1,TRBJ2-7,few,SARDVGAGAWEQY
TRBV20-1,TRBJ2-3,few,SAQTGGDTDTQY
TRBV5-5,TRBJ1-2,once,ASSLTQGYGYT
TRBV7-2,TRBJ2-1,few,ASTPGQVTNEQF
TRBV4-3,TRBJ2-3,-,ASSPQRESLGTDTQY
TRBV6-5,TRBJ1-2,few,ASRYGEGGYGYT
TRBV25-1,TRBJ2-7,-,ATRGQGIYEQY
TRBV5-1,TRBJ1-1,-,ASSFLAGGNTEAF
TRBV12-3/TRBV12-4,TRBJ1-2,few,ASRATGIANYGYT
TRBV11-1,TRBJ2-6,-,ASSFGQRSISGANVLT
TRBV12-3/TRBV12-4,TRBJ2-1,-,ASSGGRDSYNEQF
TRBV7-9,TRBJ2-5,-,ASSRGLPQETQY
TRBV5-1,TRBJ1-2,-,ASSPLQGNYGYT
TRBV5-1,TRBJ2-2,-,ASSPRGLQNTGELF
TRBV20-1,TRBJ2-2,-,SAPRTSNGGELF
TRBV20-1,TRBJ2-7,-,SARYGNYEQY
TRBV7-2,TRBJ2-1,-,ASSLTGIEQF
TRBV5-6,TRBJ2-7,-,ASSLTVSGYEQY
TRBV6-2/TRBV6-3,TRBJ2-1,-,ASRWTSGRATYEQF
TRBV12-3/TRBV12-4,TRBJ2-7,-,ASSLGLAGGYYEQY
TRBV6-2/TRBV6-3,TRBJ1-5,few,ASSYAGAYNQPQH
TRBV6-6,TRBJ2-5,-,ASSFRKRGGRETQY
TRBV12-3/TRBV12-4,TRBJ2-7,many,ASTLGDSYEQY
TRBV11-2,TRBJ2-7,-,ASSRGQGRGSYEQY
TRBV10-3,TRBJ2-1,-,AISERDRANEQF
TRBV5-5,TRBJ2-5,-,ASSLAAQETQY
TRBV12-3/TRBV12-4,TRBJ2-3,-,ASSPSGIGTDTQY
TRBV5-1,TRBJ2-1,-,ASIPTGDSSYNEQF
TRBV20-1,TRBJ2-7,many,SARDYNYEQY
TRBV12-3/TRBV12-4,TRBJ1-5,-,ASSPYGGVGQPQH
TRBV5-1,TRBJ2-5,few,ASSLPQGRGTQY
TRBV29-1,TRBJ1-3,-,SANDNPSGNTIY
TRBV20-1,TRBJ1-5,-,SATGGAGQPQH
TRBV12-3/TRBV12-4,TRBJ1-2,many,ASSSPGRDYGYT
TRBV5-1,TRBJ1-2,-,ASSLGGPGYGYT
TRBV12-3/TRBV12-4,TRBJ1-1,few,ASSPLRALNTEAF
TRBV12-3/TRBV12-4,TRBJ2-6,medium-sized,ASTRDSSGANVLT
TRBV10-1,TRBJ2-3,few,ASSPRWRQRGTDTQY
TRBV3-1,TRBJ1-6,many,ASSQNYESPLH
TRBV12-3/TRBV12-4,TRBJ2-7,few,ASGTGNYEQY
TRBV7-9,TRBJ2-7,few,ASSLDPGLLGSYEQY
TRBV4-3,TRBJ2-5,few,ASSQDWGLETQY